The present TCR beta chain was sequenced within a study of T cell repertoires in cytomegalovirus infection. A few counts support this clonotype. The CDR3 covers 12 residues. Trimming shortened V by 2 bases and J by 5 bases, and 9 bases separated the two germline ends. Looked up from germline, CDR1 is GTSNPN and CDR2 is SVGIG (reference sequence). TCRdb analysed the reads with MiXCR anew, one entry per CDR3 protein. The table records some 150,000 distinct CDR3 sequences, about a quarter of them present only once. The origin of this receptor is a human donor in good health (CMV status not recorded). Some clones in this sample may be carry-over from other donors' samples. Sequencing used PBMCs. The chain recombines TRBV30 with TRBJ1-1; D is undetermined. The CDR3 DNA follows: TGTGCCTGGAGTTTGGGGAATACTGAAGCTTTCTTT. Translated: CAWSLGNTEAFF.